This passage covers 4 T cell receptor beta chains from one sample sequenced in a study of control samples from healthy donors and cancer patients. Assay: immunoSEQ multiplex PCR; the TCRdb copy retains only in-frame clones and omits some. The repertoire holds 22,000 or so clones, with more than 75% as singletons. Sequenced: PBMCs. The receptors stem from a woman aged 55-75 years with head and neck cancer.

This clone has more than one count but fewer than ten. For the CDR3, the DNA is TGTGCCAGCAGCCAAGACACCGTTAATGAAAAACTGTTTTTT. This gives the protein CASSQDTVNEKLFF. The chain joins TRBV3-1 (or the pseudogene TRBV3-2) to TRBJ1-4; D is undetermined. From germline, CDR1 is LGHDT and CDR2 YNNKEL (reference sequence). The CDR3 has 14 amino acids. V dropped 0 bases and J dropped 4 bases, with 6 bases sitting between them.

The genes are TRBV20-1 and TRBJ2-7; 8 bases are shared with TRBD2. V was clipped by 3 bases and J by 8 bases; unmatched bases: 15. Per the germline V gene, CDR1 is DFQATT and CDR2 is SNEGSKA (reference sequence). This CDR3 has 15 residues. CDR3 sequence (DNA): TGCAGTGCTAGTAAAACCTCTGCTACTAGCGGCAAGCAGTACTTC. Protein product: CSASKTSATSGKQYF.

The V and J genes are TRBV25-1 and TRBJ1-2; TRBD1 might be the D (5 bases). The CDR3 consists of 15 residues. Between the trimmed V and J ends, which lost 1 base and 5 bases, there was a span of 14 bases. Per the germline V gene, CDR1 is MGHDK and CDR2 is SYGVNS. CDR3 DNA: TGTGCCAGCAGTGAATTAGGGGCACTGGAGTATGGCTACACCTTC. Encoded protein: CASSELGALEYGYTF.

V is TRBV29-1 and J is TRBJ2-3; 10 nucleotides match TRBD2. The CDR3 contains 14 residues. The germline CDR1 and CDR2 sequences are SQVTM and ANQGSEA. Trimming took 7 bases from V and 0 from J; bases not matched to a gene: 4. CDR3 region: CSALAGGSTDTQYF. CDR3 nucleotides: TGCAGCGCCTTAGCGGGAGGTAGCACAGATACGCAGTATTTT.